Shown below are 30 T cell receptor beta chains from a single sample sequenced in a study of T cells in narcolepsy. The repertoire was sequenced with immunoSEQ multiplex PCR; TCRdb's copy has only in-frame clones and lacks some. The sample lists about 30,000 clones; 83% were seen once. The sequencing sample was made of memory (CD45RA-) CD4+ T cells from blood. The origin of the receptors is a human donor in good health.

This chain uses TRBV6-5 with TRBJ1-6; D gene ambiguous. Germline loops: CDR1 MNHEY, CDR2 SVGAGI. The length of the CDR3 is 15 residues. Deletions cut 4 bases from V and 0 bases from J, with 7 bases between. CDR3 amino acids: CASSSSYSYNSPLHF. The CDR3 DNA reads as TGTGCCAGCAGTTCCTCCTACTCCTATAATTCACCCCTCCACTTT.

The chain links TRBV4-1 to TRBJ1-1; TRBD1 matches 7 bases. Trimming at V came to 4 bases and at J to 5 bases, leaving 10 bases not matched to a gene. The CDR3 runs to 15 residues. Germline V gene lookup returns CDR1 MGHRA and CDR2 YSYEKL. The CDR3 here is CASSPLDREVTEAFF. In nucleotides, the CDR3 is TGCGCCAGCAGCCCGCTTGACAGGGAGGTTACTGAAGCTTTCTTT.

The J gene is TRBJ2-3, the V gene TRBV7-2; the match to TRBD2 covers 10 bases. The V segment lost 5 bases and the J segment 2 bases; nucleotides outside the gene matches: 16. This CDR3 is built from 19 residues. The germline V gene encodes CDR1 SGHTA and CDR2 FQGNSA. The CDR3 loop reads CASSPLPGLARGITDTQYF. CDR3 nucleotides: TGTGCCAGCAGCCCCTTGCCGGGACTAGCGAGGGGCATCACAGATACGCAGTATTTT.

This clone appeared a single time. CDR3 protein: CAIQEGRTGELFF. CDR3 nucleotide sequence: TGTGCCATACAGGAGGGGAGGACCGGGGAGCTGTTTTTT. The chain couples TRBV28 to TRBJ2-2; TRBD2 is a possible D gene (6 bases). CDR3 length equals 13 residues. V was pared by 10 bases and J by 5 bases, with 14 bases between. Germline-derived CDR1 and CDR2 are MDHEN and SYDVKM. The complete variable domain, with remaining parts taken from reference TRBV28 and TRBJ2-2, reads DVKVTQSSRYLVKRTGEKVFLECVQDMDHENMFWYRQDPGLGLRLIYFSYDVKMKEKGDIPEGYSVSREKKERFSLILESASTNQTSMYLCAIQEGRTGELFFGEGSRLTVL.

Written as DNA, the CDR3 is TGTGCCAGCAGTTACGGGGTGTACGAGCAGTACTTC. This encodes CASSYGVYEQYF. This chain links TRBV6-6 with TRBJ2-7, with unresolved D. Germline values: CDR1 MNHNY, CDR2 SVGAGI (reference sequence). Deletions cut 2 bases from V and 4 bases from J, with 6 bases between. The CDR3 spans 12 residues.

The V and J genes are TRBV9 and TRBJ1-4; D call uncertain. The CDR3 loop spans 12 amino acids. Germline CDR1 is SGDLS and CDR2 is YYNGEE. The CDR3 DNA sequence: TGTGTCAGATATCTAGCTAATGAAAAACTGTTTTTT. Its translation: CVRYLANEKLFF.

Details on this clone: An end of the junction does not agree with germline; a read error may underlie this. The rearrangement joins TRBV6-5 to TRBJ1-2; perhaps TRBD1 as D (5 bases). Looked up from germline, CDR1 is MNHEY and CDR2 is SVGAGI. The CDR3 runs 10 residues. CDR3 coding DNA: TGTGCCAGCAGTGAAGGGGTACCTTTCTTC. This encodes CASSEGVPFF.

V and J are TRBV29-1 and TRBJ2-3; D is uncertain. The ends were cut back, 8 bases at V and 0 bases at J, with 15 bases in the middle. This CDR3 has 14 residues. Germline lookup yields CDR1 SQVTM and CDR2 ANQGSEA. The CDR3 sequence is CSIRTRSSTDTQYF. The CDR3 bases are TGCAGCATAAGGACCCGATCTAGCACAGATACGCAGTATTTT.

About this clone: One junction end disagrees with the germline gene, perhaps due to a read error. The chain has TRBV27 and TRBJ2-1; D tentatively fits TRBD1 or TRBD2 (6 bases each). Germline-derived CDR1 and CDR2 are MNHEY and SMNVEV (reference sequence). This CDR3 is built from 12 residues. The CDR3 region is CASSLLGGAWLF. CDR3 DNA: TGTGCCAGCAGTTTATTGGGGGGCGCTTGGCTCTTC.

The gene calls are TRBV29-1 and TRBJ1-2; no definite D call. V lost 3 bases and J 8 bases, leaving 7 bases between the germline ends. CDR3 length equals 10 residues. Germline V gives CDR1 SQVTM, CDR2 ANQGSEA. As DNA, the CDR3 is TGCAGCGTTGACGGCGTAGGCTACACCTTC. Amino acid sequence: CSVDGVGYTF. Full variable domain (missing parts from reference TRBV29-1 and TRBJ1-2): SAVISQKPSRDICQRGTSLTIQCQVDSQVTMMFWYRQQPGQSLTLIATANQGSEATYESGFVIDKFPISRPNLTFSTLTVSNMSPEDSSIYLCSVDGVGYTFGSGTRLTVV.

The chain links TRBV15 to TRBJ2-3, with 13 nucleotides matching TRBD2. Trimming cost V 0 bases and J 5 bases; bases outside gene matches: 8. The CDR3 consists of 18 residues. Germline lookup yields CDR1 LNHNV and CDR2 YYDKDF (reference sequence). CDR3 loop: CATSRDPRLAGGGDTQYF. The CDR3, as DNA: TGTGCCACCAGCAGAGATCCAAGACTAGCGGGGGGTGGAGATACGCAGTATTTT.

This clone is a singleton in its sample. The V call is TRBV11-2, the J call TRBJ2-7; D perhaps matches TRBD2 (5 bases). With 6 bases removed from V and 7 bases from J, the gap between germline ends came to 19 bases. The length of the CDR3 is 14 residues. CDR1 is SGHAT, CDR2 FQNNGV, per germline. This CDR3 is CASSPSYRSGEQYV. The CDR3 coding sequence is TGTGCCAGCAGTCCTTCCTACAGATCGGGGGAGCAGTACGTC.

For the CDR3, the DNA is TGCGCCAGCAGCTTGATGACAGGGGGGAAAGTCACTGAAGCTTTCTTT. It translates to CASSLMTGGKVTEAFF. The rearrangement uses TRBV5-1 and TRBJ1-1, with 9 bases lining up with TRBD1. The junction had 8 bases not matched to a gene; V was cut back by 1 base and J by 4 bases. Germline V gives CDR1 SGHRS, CDR2 YFSETQ. This CDR3 region has 16 residues.

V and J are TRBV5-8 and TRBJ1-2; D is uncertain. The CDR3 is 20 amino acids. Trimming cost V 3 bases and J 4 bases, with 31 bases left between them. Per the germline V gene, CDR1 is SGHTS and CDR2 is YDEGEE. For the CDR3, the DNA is TGTGCCAGCAGCTCCCTAAACACCCAATCCGGCCGGTCCAATTTCTATGGCTACACCTTC. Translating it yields CASSSLNTQSGRSNFYGYTF.

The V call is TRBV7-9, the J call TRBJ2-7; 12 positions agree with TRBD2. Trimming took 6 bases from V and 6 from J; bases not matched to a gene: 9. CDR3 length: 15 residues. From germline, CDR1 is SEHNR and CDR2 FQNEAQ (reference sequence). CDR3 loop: CASSRLAGDLSEQYF. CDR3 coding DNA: TGTGCCAGCAGTCGACTAGCGGGGGACCTCTCCGAGCAGTACTTC.

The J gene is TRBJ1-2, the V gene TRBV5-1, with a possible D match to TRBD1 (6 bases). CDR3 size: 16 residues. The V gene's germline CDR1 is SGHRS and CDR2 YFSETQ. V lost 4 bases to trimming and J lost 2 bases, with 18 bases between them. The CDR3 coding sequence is TGCGCCAGCAGCCCGGTCCGGGACACCTTAAACTATGGCTACACCTTC. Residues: CASSPVRDTLNYGYTF.

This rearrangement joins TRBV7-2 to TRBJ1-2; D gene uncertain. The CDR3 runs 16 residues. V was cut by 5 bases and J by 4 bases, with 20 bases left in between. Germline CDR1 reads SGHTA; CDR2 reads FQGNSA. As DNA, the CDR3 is TGTGCCAGCAGCCCCAATGGCGGCCAGCTCAGCTATGGCTACACCTTC. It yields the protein CASSPNGGQLSYGYTF.

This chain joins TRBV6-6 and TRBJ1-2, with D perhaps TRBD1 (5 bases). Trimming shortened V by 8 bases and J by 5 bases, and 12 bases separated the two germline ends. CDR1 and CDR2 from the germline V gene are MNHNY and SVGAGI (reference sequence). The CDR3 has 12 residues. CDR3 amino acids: CASVGGAYGYTF. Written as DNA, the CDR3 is TGTGCCAGCGTGGGGGGAGCTTATGGCTACACCTTC.

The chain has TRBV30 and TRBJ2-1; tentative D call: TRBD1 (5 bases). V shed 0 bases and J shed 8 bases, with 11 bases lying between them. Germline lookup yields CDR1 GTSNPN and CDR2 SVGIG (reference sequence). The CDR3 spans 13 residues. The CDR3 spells CAWSVTVRDEQFF. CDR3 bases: TGTGCCTGGAGTGTGACAGTAAGAGATGAGCAGTTCTTC.

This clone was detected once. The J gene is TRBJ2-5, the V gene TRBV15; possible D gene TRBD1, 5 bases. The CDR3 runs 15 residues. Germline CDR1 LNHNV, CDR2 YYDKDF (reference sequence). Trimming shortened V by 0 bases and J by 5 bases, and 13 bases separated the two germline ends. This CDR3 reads CATSRDGQGGETQYF. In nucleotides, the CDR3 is TGTGCCACCAGCAGAGATGGGCAGGGTGGGGAGACCCAGTACTTC.

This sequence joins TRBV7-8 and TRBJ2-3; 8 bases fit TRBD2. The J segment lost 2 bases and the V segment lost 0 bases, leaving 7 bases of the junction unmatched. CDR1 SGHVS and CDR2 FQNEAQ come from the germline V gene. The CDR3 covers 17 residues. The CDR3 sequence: CASSLALTSAFTDTQYF. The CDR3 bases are TGTGCCAGCAGCTTAGCCCTGACTAGCGCCTTCACAGATACGCAGTATTTT.

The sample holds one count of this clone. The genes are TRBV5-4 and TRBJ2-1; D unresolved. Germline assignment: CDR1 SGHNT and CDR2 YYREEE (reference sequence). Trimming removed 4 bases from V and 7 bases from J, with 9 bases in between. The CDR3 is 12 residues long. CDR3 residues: CASSLDQNEQFF. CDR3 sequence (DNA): TGTGCCAGCAGCCTTGACCAGAATGAGCAGTTCTTC.

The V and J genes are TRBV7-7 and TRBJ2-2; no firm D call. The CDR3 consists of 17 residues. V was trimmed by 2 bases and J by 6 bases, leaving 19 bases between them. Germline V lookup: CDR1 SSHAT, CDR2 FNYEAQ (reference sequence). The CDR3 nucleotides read TGTGCCAGCAGCTTAAGTGCGGTGGTGGGATCCGCCGGGGAGCTGTTTTTT. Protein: CASSLSAVVGSAGELFF.

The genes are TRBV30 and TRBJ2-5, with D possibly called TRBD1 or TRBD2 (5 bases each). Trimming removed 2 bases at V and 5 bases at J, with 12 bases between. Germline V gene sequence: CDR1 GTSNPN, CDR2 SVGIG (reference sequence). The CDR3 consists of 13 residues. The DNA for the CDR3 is TGTGCCTGGAGTTACCGGGGCCGGGAGACCCAGTACTTC. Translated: CAWSYRGRETQYF.

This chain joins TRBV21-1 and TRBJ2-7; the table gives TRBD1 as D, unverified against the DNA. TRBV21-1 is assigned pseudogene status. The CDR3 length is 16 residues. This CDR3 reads CASSKRGTASSYEQYV. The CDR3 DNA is TGTGCCAGCAGCAAGAGAGGGACAGCAAGCTCCTACGAGCAGTACGTC.

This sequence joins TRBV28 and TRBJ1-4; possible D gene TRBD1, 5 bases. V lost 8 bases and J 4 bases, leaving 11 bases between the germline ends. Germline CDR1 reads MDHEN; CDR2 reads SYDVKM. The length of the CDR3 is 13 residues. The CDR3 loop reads CASCRQLNEKLFF. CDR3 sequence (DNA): TGTGCCAGCTGTCGACAGCTTAATGAAAAACTGTTTTTT.

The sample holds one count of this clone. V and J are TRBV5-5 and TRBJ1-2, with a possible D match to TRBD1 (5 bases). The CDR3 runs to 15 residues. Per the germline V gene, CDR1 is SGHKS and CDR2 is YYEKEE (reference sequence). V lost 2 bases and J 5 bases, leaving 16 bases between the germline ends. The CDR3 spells CASSLASGKQYGYTF. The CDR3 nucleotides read TGTGCCAGCAGCTTAGCCTCAGGGAAGCAGTATGGCTACACCTTC.

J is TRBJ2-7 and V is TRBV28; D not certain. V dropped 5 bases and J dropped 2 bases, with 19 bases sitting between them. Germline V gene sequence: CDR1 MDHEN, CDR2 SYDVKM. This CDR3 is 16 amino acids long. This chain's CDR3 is CASSDPTVTATYEQYF. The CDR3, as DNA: TGTGCCAGCAGTGACCCCACAGTTACGGCCACCTACGAGCAGTACTTC.

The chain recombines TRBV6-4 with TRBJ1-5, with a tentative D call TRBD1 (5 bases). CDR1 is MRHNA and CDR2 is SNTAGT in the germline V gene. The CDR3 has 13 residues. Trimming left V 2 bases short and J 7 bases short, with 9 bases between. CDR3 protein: CASSDQGGQPQHF. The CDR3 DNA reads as TGTGCCAGCAGTGACCAGGGTGGCCAGCCCCAGCATTTT.

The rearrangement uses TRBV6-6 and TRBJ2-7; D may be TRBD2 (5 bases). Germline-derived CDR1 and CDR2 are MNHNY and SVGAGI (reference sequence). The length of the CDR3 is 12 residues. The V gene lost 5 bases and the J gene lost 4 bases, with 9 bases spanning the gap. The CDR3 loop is CASSATGYEQYV. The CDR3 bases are TGTGCCAGCAGTGCGACGGGGTACGAGCAGTACGTC.